The clone carrying this T cell receptor (beta chain) was observed many times. The data stem from a study of HIV-infected patients and healthy controls. The CDR3 extends over 17 amino acids. Looked up from germline, CDR1 is LGHDT and CDR2 is YNNKEL (reference sequence). V lost 0 bases and J lost 3, with 17 bases in between. No cell fractionation was done, so the repertoire covers all unsorted peripheral blood T cells. Alpha and beta constant-region primers primed reverse transcription of 400 to 500 ng RNA. Alpha and beta chain libraries were made separately by chain-specific third strand synthesis with multiplexing indices. TCRdb itself ran the 5' RACE reads through MiXCR, one entry per CDR3 protein. The sample lists roughly 17,000 distinct CDR3 sequences; 5.5% were seen once.

The chain carries TRBV3-1 and TRBJ1-1, with a weak D call TRBD1 (5 bases). This TCR came from an adult in good health. The sample consisted of blood. The CDR3 region has the DNA TGTGCCAGCAGCCAAGAATGGAGGGGCCCGGGCCACACTGAAGCTTTCTTT. Translating it yields CASSQEWRGPGHTEAFF.